The 9 T cell receptor beta chains below all came from one sample that was sequenced in a study of siplizumab effects on memory and regulatory T cells. Sequencing used immunoSEQ multiplex PCR; TCRdb keeps in-frame clones, though not all of them. The sample yields about 120,000 clones, 85% to 95% seen once. The sequenced sample consisted of non-Treg CD4+ T cells sorted from blood. These receptors originate from a human donor in good health.

This chain connects TRBV2 to TRBJ1-1, with 10 bases aligning to TRBD1. The V gene's germline CDR1 is SNHLY and CDR2 FYNNEI. This CDR3 spans 12 amino acids. Trimming at V came to 8 bases and at J to 5 bases, leaving 2 bases not matched to a gene. CDR3 bases: TGTGCCAGCGGGACAGGGGATACTGAAGCTTTCTTT. Its protein product is CASGTGDTEAFF.

The rearrangement links TRBV11-2 to TRBJ2-7, with D perhaps TRBD2 (6 bases). There are 14 residues in the CDR3. Germline CDR1 and CDR2: SGHAT and FQNNGV. Trimming left V 2 bases short and J 5 bases short, with 13 bases between. The CDR3 bases are TGTGCCAGCAGCTTATTTAGGGGACTGCACGAGCAGTACTTC. Protein product: CASSLFRGLHEQYF.

This chain connects TRBV12-2 to TRBJ1-2. TRBV12-2 is shown as a pseudogene. The CDR3 loop spans 17 amino acids. In DNA form, the CDR3 reads TGTGCAAGTCGCCCCAGGGAGGGGCCGCCGTCTAACTATGGCTACACCTTC. It is translated as CASRPREGPPSNYGYTF.

The V gene is TRBV7-3, the J gene TRBJ2-1; 10 positions match TRBD2. The V gene end was trimmed by 3 bases and the J gene end by 7 bases; junction bases not matched to a gene: 9. The CDR3 covers 16 residues. Germline loops: CDR1 SGHTA, CDR2 FQGTGA. Here the CDR3 reads CASSFSSGGLGNEQFF. The DNA of the CDR3 is TGTGCCAGCAGCTTCTCTAGCGGGGGCCTCGGGAATGAGCAGTTCTTC.

The rearrangement uses TRBV7-9 and TRBJ1-4; D remains unclear. The CDR3 spans 16 residues. Per the germline V gene, CDR1 is SEHNR and CDR2 is FQNEAQ (reference sequence). Trimming took 4 bases from V and 0 from J, leaving 12 bases between them. The CDR3 region is CASSSPQRATNEKLFF. The CDR3 DNA is TGTGCCAGCAGCTCGCCTCAAAGGGCAACTAATGAAAAACTGTTTTTT.

The CDR3 protein is CASSLDRGRFANYGYTF. The CDR3 DNA is TGTGCCAGCAGCTTAGACAGGGGGCGTTTTGCGAACTATGGCTACACCTTC. The chain combines TRBV5-4 with TRBJ1-2; TRBD1 matches at 10 bases. The junction had 9 bases not matched to a gene; V was cut back by 2 bases and J by 2 bases. CDR1 is SGHNT, CDR2 YYREEE, per germline (reference sequence). This CDR3 has 17 residues.

The chain recombines TRBV28 with TRBJ2-7; a possible D gene is TRBD2 (6 bases). This CDR3 contains 14 residues. Germline V gives CDR1 MDHEN, CDR2 SYDVKM. Trimming took off 5 bases at V and 0 bases at J, with 11 bases between the two ends. The CDR3 nucleotides are TGTGCCAGCAGTCCGGGACTTATCTCCTACGAGCAGTACTTC. It is translated as CASSPGLISYEQYF.

CDR3 sequence (DNA): TGTGCCATCAGTGAGACCGAGGGCAATCAGCCCCAGCATTTT. Translated, it gives CAISETEGNQPQHF. The chain carries TRBV10-3 and TRBJ1-5, with D unclear. Between the trimmed V and J ends, which lost 2 bases and 2 bases, there was a span of 7 bases. The CDR3 length is 14 residues. Germline V gene lookup returns CDR1 ENHRY and CDR2 SYGVKD.

The rearrangement joins TRBV19 to TRBJ2-2; no firm D call. V lost 8 bases, J lost 5 bases, and 9 bases lay in between. CDR3 length equals 12 residues. The germline CDR1 and CDR2 sequences are LNHDA and SQIVND (reference sequence). CDR3 loop: CASWGRTGELFF. The DNA of the CDR3 is TGTGCCAGTTGGGGAAGGACCGGGGAGCTGTTTTTT.